These T cell receptor beta chains were read from a single sample in a study of radiation and T cells in renal cell carcinoma. The repertoire was sequenced with immunoSEQ multiplex PCR; TCRdb's copy has only in-frame clones and lacks some. The top ten hold approximately 7.3% of the sample, which has 97,000 or so clones, about 79% seen once. Here the sequenced sample was blood, taken from a patient whose treatment included radiotherapy and nephrectomy. These receptors originate from a man in his 60s with renal cell carcinoma. CDR3s include the opening cysteine and the closing phenylalanine or tryptophan. The order of the fields is CDR3 length, J gene, D gene, V gene, clone size, CDR3 DNA, CDR3 protein. The D gene is left open where the match is weak. Rows give clone size only sometimes, using once, few, many, or a class for an expanded clone.

15 TRBJ1-5 NA TRBV10-2 NA TGCGCCAGCAGTGAAGGTGTTTCAGGGTATCAGCCCCAGCATTTT CASSEGVSGYQPQHF
15 TRBJ2-7 TRBD1 TRBV7-2 NA TGTGCCAGCAGCTTAAGGACAGGGGGCTCGTACGAGCAGTACTTC CASSLRTGGSYEQYF
15 TRBJ2-7 TRBD2 TRBV13 NA TGTGCCAGCAGCTTCACTAGCGGGAGCTCCTACGAGCAGTACTTC CASSFTSGSSYEQYF
16 TRBJ1-2 NA TRBV7-8 NA TGTGCCAGCAGCCCTAACCGGGGACGTAATAACTATGGCTACACCTTC CASSPNRGRNNYGYTF
13 TRBJ1-5 NA TRBV4-1 NA TGCGCCAGCAGCCAAGAACAGCATCAGCCCCAGCATTTT CASSQEQHQPQHF
12 TRBJ2-5 TRBD2 TRBV29-1 NA TGCAGCGTGTTGACTAGCGGAGAGACCCAGTACTTC CSVLTSGETQYF
16 TRBJ2-2 NA TRBV11-3 NA TGTGCCAGCAGCTTAGGCTTTGGGACGCGCACCGGGGAGCTGTTTTTT CASSLGFGTRTGELFF
15 TRBJ2-7 TRBD2 TRBV10-3 NA TGTGCCATCAGTGAGCCTAGCGGGAGCTCCTACGAGCAGTACTTC CAISEPSGSSYEQYF
15 TRBJ2-1 TRBD2 TRBV4-3 few TGCGCCAGCAGCCTATACAGCGGGAGTGAAAATGAGCAGTTCTTC CASSLYSGSENEQFF
16 TRBJ2-6 NA TRBV7-9 NA TGTGCCAGCAGCTTAGCCTTAGACTCTGGGGCCAACGTCCTGACTTTC CASSLALDSGANVLTF
15 TRBJ2-1 NA TRBV28 NA TGTGCCAGCACCCTCGGGACCAGCTCCTACAATGAGCAGTTCTTC CASTLGTSSYNEQFF
19 TRBJ1-1 NA TRBV5-5 NA TGTGCCAGCAGCTTGTTCCCGCCAGGCGCCCGACCGTTTATCACTGAAGCTTTCTTT CASSLFPPGARPFITEAFF
15 TRBJ2-7 NA TRBV5-1 NA TGCGCCAGCAGCTTGGACGGGACATCGAACTACGAGCAGTACTTC CASSLDGTSNYEQYF
16 TRBJ2-3 TRBD2 TRBV5-1 NA TGCGCCAGCAGCTCACTAACTAGCGGGAGTGCAGATACGCAGTATTTT CASSSLTSGSADTQYF
12 TRBJ2-5 TRBD1 TRBV19 NA TGTGCCAGTAATCAGGGGGAGGAGACCCAGTACTTC CASNQGEETQYF
16 TRBJ1-2 TRBD1 TRBV5-4 NA TGTGCCAGCAGCCTACCCCTCAACGACAGGGAGCGCGGCTACACCTTC CASSLPLNDRERGYTF
15 TRBJ1-2 TRBD1 TRBV5-6 NA TGTGCCAGCAGCTCCGGGACAGGGGTCAACTATGGCTACACCTTC CASSSGTGVNYGYTF
15 TRBJ2-1 TRBD1 TRBV30 NA TGTGCCTGGAGTAATCTAGGGGGCGGCTACAATGAGCAGTTCTTC CAWSNLGGGYNEQFF
16 TRBJ2-7 TRBD1 TRBV4-3 NA TGCGCCAGCAGCCAGGGAGCCGGGACAGAGGGACACGAGCAGTACTTC CASSQGAGTEGHEQYF
13 TRBJ2-5 NA TRBV7-3 NA TGTGCCTGCGCCCCTGGTGGAATTGAGACCCAGTACTTC CACAPGGIETQYF
15 TRBJ2-1 TRBD2 TRBV13 NA TGTGCCAGCAGCTTACTGGGACTAGGGGTCAATGAGCAGTTCTTC CASSLLGLGVNEQFF
13 TRBJ2-5 NA TRBV6-6 NA TGTGCCAGCAGTTACGTCCGGGGGGAGACCCAGTACTTC CASSYVRGETQYF
14 TRBJ1-6 NA TRBV30 NA TGTGCCTGGAGTCTGTCGGTAGTGGCTTCACCCCTCCACTTT CAWSLSVVASPLHF
13 TRBJ2-7 NA TRBV6-5 NA TGTGCCAGCAGTCTCTCGCCCCGTAGCGAGCAGTACTTC CASSLSPRSEQYF
16 TRBJ2-4 TRBD2 TRBV5-1 NA TGCGCCAGCAGCTTGGGAGGACTAGCGGGAGAGGACATTCAGTACTTC CASSLGGLAGEDIQYF
14 TRBJ1-1 TRBD1 TRBV6-6 NA TGTGCCAGCATCAAGACAGGGGGGAACACTGAAGCTTTCTTT CASIKTGGNTEAFF
14 TRBJ1-1 NA TRBV5-1 once TGCGCCAGCAGCTTGGGAAAGGCGGACACTGAAGCTTTCTTT CASSLGKADTEAFF
11 TRBJ1-4 TRBD1 TRBV20-1 once TGCAGAGGGGGCAAAGGGGAAAAACTGTTTTTT CRGGKGEKLFF
15 TRBJ2-1 TRBD2 TRBV7-2 NA TGTGCCAGCAGCTCCCGGACTAGCGACTACAATGAGCAGTTCTTC CASSSRTSDYNEQFF
15 TRBJ2-5 NA TRBV18 NA TGTGCCAGCTCACCCGGCACGGGACTTCAAGAGACCCAGTACTTC CASSPGTGLQETQYF
14 TRBJ2-1 NA TRBV12-5 once TGTGCTAGTGGTTTGCAGGGGGGACGATATGAGCAGTTCTTC CASGLQGGRYEQFF
15 TRBJ1-1 NA TRBV19 few TGTGCCAGTAGGCCCGCGGGAGGGTACCTAACTGAAGCTTTCTTT CASRPAGGYLTEAFF
16 TRBJ2-6 NA TRBV6-4 few TGTGCCAGCAGTGAGGATAGCGGCTCTGGGGCCAACGTCCTGACTTTC CASSEDSGSGANVLTF
15 TRBJ2-1 TRBD2 TRBV7-7 NA TGTGCCAGCAGCCCCGGGACTAGCGTGTACAATGAGCAGTTCTTC CASSPGTSVYNEQFF
16 TRBJ1-2 TRBD1 TRBV4-2 NA TGTGCCAGCAGCCCATCAGGGGAGGGGGCTGGCTATGGCTACACCTTC CASSPSGEGAGYGYTF
14 TRBJ2-7 TRBD2 TRBV5-6 NA TGTGCCAGCAGCTTACTAGCGGGAGTCTACGAGCAGTACTTC CASSLLAGVYEQYF
16 TRBJ1-4 NA TRBV13 NA TGTGCCAGCAGCTTAGGTCGACAGGCGCGCGGGGGAAAACTGTTTTTT CASSLGRQARGGKLFF
16 TRBJ2-6 NA TRBV19 NA TGTGCCAGTAGTGAACAGGCCCCTACAGGGGCCAACGTCCTGACTTTC CASSEQAPTGANVLTF
14 TRBJ1-1 NA TRBV27 NA TGTGCCAGCAGTTTGGGTGCGACAGGAGAAATACGTTTCTTT CASSLGATGEIRFF